This T cell receptor beta chain was sequenced for a study of T cells in localized non-small cell lung cancer. This clone was counted at least ten times. Its target is not known. The study's findings and limits: Uninvolved nearby lung showed the greatest T cell clonality, exceeding that found in tumor. Higher blood T cell density tracked longer overall survival.

Libraries were prepared by immunoSEQ multiplex PCR; TCRdb keeps only in-frame clonotypes and omits some of them. The sample has over 3,500 clones; about 25% are singletons. The sequence came from a woman between 40 and 69 years old with stage I lung adenocarcinoma. The starting material was lung tumor tissue, obtained before any cancer treatment.

CDR3 sequence reads: CASSFAPSGGGHQETQYF. As DNA, the CDR3 is TGTGCCAGCAGCTTCGCCCCTAGCGGGGGCGGGCACCAAGAGACCCAGTACTTC. The chain is built from TRBV11-3 and TRBJ2-5; 10 bases are shared with TRBD2. Per germline, CDR1 SGHNT and CDR2 YENEEA. The CDR3 extends over 18 amino acids. After removal of 3 bases from V and 0 bases from J, the junction contained 10 bases not matched to a gene.